Listed below are T cell receptor beta chains from one sample, sequenced in a study of PD-L1 blockade in urothelial cancer. Clones were read by immunoSEQ multiplex PCR, and TCRdb kept only the in-frame ones, dropping some. The table records about 43,000 clones, around nine tenths of them present only once. The sequences come from PBMCs, collected around atezolizumab (anti-PD-L1) treatment. Every receptor here comes from a woman in her sixties or seventies with urothelial cancer. Both conserved end residues are part of each CDR3. The D gene is left open where the match is weak. Some rows have no size entry. The others give once, few or many, or a class for an expanded clone.

D gene: -
V gene: TRBV19
clone size: -
J gene: TRBJ2-4
CDR3 DNA: TGTGCCAGTAGTAGCGTGGTCAGGGAAGTAGCCAAAAACATTCAGTACTTC
CDR3 protein: CASSSVVREVAKNIQYF

D gene: -
V gene: TRBV6-4
clone size: -
J gene: TRBJ2-2
CDR3 DNA: TGTGCCAGCAGTGAGAGGGACACCGGGGAGCTGTTTTTT
CDR3 protein: CASSERDTGELFF

D gene: TRBD2
V gene: TRBV16
clone size: -
J gene: TRBJ2-1
CDR3 DNA: TGTGCCAGCAGCCAATCGGCCAGGCCGGGGGGCTACAATGAGCAGTTCTTC
CDR3 protein: CASSQSARPGGYNEQFF

D gene: TRBD1
V gene: TRBV9
clone size: -
J gene: TRBJ1-2
CDR3 DNA: TGTGCCAGCAGCGTCGACAGGGGGTATCGCGGCTACACCTTC
CDR3 protein: CASSVDRGYRGYTF

D gene: -
V gene: TRBV5-8
clone size: -
J gene: TRBJ2-7
CDR3 DNA: TGTGCCAGCAGCGTGGACCGGGGTGTTGGCTACGAGCAGTACTTC
CDR3 protein: CASSVDRGVGYEQYF

D gene: -
V gene: TRBV18
clone size: -
J gene: TRBJ1-1
CDR3 DNA: TGTGCCAGCTCACTGGCGAACACTGAAGCTTTCTTT
CDR3 protein: CASSLANTEAFF

D gene: -
V gene: TRBV5-4
clone size: -
J gene: TRBJ1-6
CDR3 DNA: TGTGCCAGCAGCTTGCAATCAGGGGATAGCTCACCCCTCCACTTT
CDR3 protein: CASSLQSGDSSPLHF

D gene: -
V gene: TRBV9
clone size: once
J gene: TRBJ2-1
CDR3 DNA: TGTGCCAGCAGCGACAGTCCTAAGGAGGAGCGGGTATACAATGAGCAGTTCTTC
CDR3 protein: CASSDSPKEERVYNEQFF

D gene: -
V gene: TRBV14
clone size: -
J gene: TRBJ1-6
CDR3 DNA: TGTGCCAGCAGCCAGACACGGGAGAGATCACCCCTCCACTTT
CDR3 protein: CASSQTRERSPLHF

D gene: TRBD2
V gene: TRBV6-1
clone size: -
J gene: TRBJ2-5
CDR3 DNA: TGTGCCAGCAGTGAAGTACTAGCGGGTAGCCAAGAGACCCAGTACTTC
CDR3 protein: CASSEVLAGSQETQYF

D gene: TRBD2
V gene: TRBV7-2
clone size: -
J gene: TRBJ2-1
CDR3 DNA: TGTGCCAGCAGCTCGGGTAGCGGGAGGGGCTCCTACAATGAGCAGTTCTTC
CDR3 protein: CASSSGSGRGSYNEQFF

D gene: TRBD2
V gene: TRBV2
clone size: -
J gene: TRBJ2-7
CDR3 DNA: TGTGCCAGCAGTGAAGGGGTTAGCGGGGCCTACGAGCAGTACTTC
CDR3 protein: CASSEGVSGAYEQYF

D gene: -
V gene: TRBV19
clone size: -
J gene: TRBJ1-1
CDR3 DNA: TGTGCCAGTAACCCCCTGGGCGTCGTAACTGAAGCTTTCTTT
CDR3 protein: CASNPLGVVTEAFF

D gene: -
V gene: TRBV2
clone size: -
J gene: TRBJ1-3
CDR3 DNA: TGTGCCAGCGGGGCGCTTGGAAACACCATATATTTT
CDR3 protein: CASGALGNTIYF

D gene: -
V gene: TRBV7-9
clone size: -
J gene: TRBJ2-7
CDR3 DNA: TGTGCCAGCAGTCATCGGGTTGTTTCAGGGGACTACGAGCAGTACTTC
CDR3 protein: CASSHRVVSGDYEQYF

D gene: -
V gene: TRBV19
clone size: -
J gene: TRBJ2-3
CDR3 DNA: TGTGCCAGTACTCCCGGGGGACTCTTCACAGATACGCAGTATTTT
CDR3 protein: CASTPGGLFTDTQYF

D gene: -
V gene: TRBV25-1
clone size: -
J gene: TRBJ2-5
CDR3 DNA: TGTGCCAGCAGTGAATCGGATGGGGGGATACGAGAGACCCAGTACTTC
CDR3 protein: CASSESDGGIRETQYF

D gene: TRBD2
V gene: TRBV9
clone size: few
J gene: TRBJ2-5
CDR3 DNA: TGTGCCAGCAGCGGTGCCGGGAGGCGGGAGACCCAGTACTTC
CDR3 protein: CASSGAGRRETQYF

D gene: TRBD1
V gene: TRBV19
clone size: many
J gene: TRBJ2-1
CDR3 DNA: TGTGCCAGTAGTTTAGGGGGCAGTAACAATGAGCAGTTCTTC
CDR3 protein: CASSLGGSNNEQFF

D gene: TRBD1
V gene: TRBV27
clone size: -
J gene: TRBJ2-3
CDR3 DNA: TGTGCCACCAGTACGGGTTGGGGACAGGTCTTACATACGCAGTATTTT
CDR3 protein: CATSTGWGQVLHTQYF

D gene: -
V gene: TRBV6-5
clone size: -
J gene: TRBJ1-6
CDR3 DNA: TGTGCCAGCAGTTACGGGCGACAGATTAATTCACCCCTCCACTTT
CDR3 protein: CASSYGRQINSPLHF

D gene: TRBD1
V gene: TRBV29-1
clone size: once
J gene: TRBJ1-2
CDR3 DNA: TGCAGCGCAGGTGGACAGGGGTTTGCCTATGGCTACACCTTC
CDR3 protein: CSAGGQGFAYGYTF

D gene: -
V gene: TRBV5-6
clone size: -
J gene: TRBJ1-1
CDR3 DNA: TGTGCCAGCAGCTCATTACTCGCTGAAGCTTTCTTT
CDR3 protein: CASSSLLAEAFF

D gene: -
V gene: TRBV19
clone size: once
J gene: TRBJ2-1
CDR3 DNA: TGTGCCAGTAGTAGTCGCGGGATGTACAATGAGCAGTTCTTC
CDR3 protein: CASSSRGMYNEQFF

D gene: -
V gene: TRBV6-5
clone size: -
J gene: TRBJ2-3
CDR3 DNA: TGTGCCAGCAGCAGGACACGAGATACGCAGTATTTT
CDR3 protein: CASSRTRDTQYF

D gene: TRBD2
V gene: TRBV27
clone size: -
J gene: TRBJ2-7
CDR3 DNA: TGTGCCAGCAGTTTCGCGGGAGGTTACGAGCAGTACTTC
CDR3 protein: CASSFAGGYEQYF

D gene: -
V gene: TRBV27
clone size: -
J gene: TRBJ2-1
CDR3 DNA: TGTGCCAGCAGTTCGGTGACAGGAGTGTATTACAATGAGCAGTTCTTC
CDR3 protein: CASSSVTGVYYNEQFF

D gene: TRBD1
V gene: TRBV5-6
clone size: -
J gene: TRBJ2-1
CDR3 DNA: TGTGCCAGCAGCCCAGGACAGGGGTTTGTAGATGAGCAGTTCTTC
CDR3 protein: CASSPGQGFVDEQFF

D gene: -
V gene: TRBV5-1
clone size: few
J gene: TRBJ2-3
CDR3 DNA: TGCGCCAGCAGCCCGAACCTGGGGAGAAAAATCACAGATACGCAGTATTTT
CDR3 protein: CASSPNLGRKITDTQYF

D gene: TRBD2
V gene: TRBV4-1
clone size: -
J gene: TRBJ2-3
CDR3 DNA: TGCGCCAGCAGCCAAGATAGTCTAGCGGGAGGAGATACGCAGTATTTT
CDR3 protein: CASSQDSLAGGDTQYF